One and the same sample provided the 28 T cell receptor beta chains below, sequenced in a study of blood T cell repertoires in COVID-19 (dated by TCRdb to the early 2020s). Library construction relied on the immunoSEQ multiplex PCR assay. Imported from immuneACCESS, the table was reduced by TCRdb to in-frame sequences with V and J called. These copies leave out some clones; in studies compared against another copy, an unresolved V gene accounts for under half, and the cause of the remainder is not known. Within this sample are around 200,000 clones, with approximately 89% of them counted one time only. The ten largest make up 6.2% of the sample. Source material: PBMCs or T cells enriched from blood (not recorded which). The receptor source for this set is a man in his forties or fifties who had recovered from COVID-19.

The V gene is TRBV2, the J gene TRBJ2-4, with 7 bases fitting TRBD2. V gave up 7 bases and J gave up 1 base; unmatched junction bases: 1. CDR1 and CDR2 from the germline V gene are SNHLY and FYNNEI. The CDR3 spans 13 residues. The CDR3 reads CASNGGAKNIQYF. DNA of the CDR3: TGTGCCAGCAACGGGGGGGCCAAAAACATTCAGTACTTC.

This clone turned up a few times. The V and J genes are TRBV6-5 and TRBJ1-2, with D possibly matching TRBD1 (6 bases). Trimming shortened V by 5 bases and J by 4 bases, and 11 bases separated the two germline ends. The CDR3 runs to 13 residues. The germline CDR1 and CDR2 sequences are MNHEY and SVGAGI. The CDR3 protein is CASSPGQLYGYTF. The CDR3 coding sequence is TGTGCCAGCAGTCCCGGACAGCTCTATGGCTACACCTTC.

The V and J genes are TRBV21-1 and TRBJ1-1; TRBD1, the table's D call, lacks a check against the DNA. TRBV21-1 represents a pseudogene. The CDR3 runs to 13 residues. The DNA of the CDR3 is TGTGCCAGCAGCCCCTCCAGGGACACTGAAGCTTTCTTT. Amino acid sequence: CASSPSRDTEAFF.

The chain joins TRBV7-9 to TRBJ2-7; tentative D call: TRBD2 (5 bases). Germline CDR1 reads SEHNR; CDR2 reads FQNEAQ (reference sequence). The CDR3 sequence is 15 residues long. The V end lost 5 bases, the J end lost 7 bases, and 21 bases lay between the germline ends. The CDR3 DNA is TGTGCCAGCAGCCCTACGACATGGGGTTCGGGGGAGCAGTACTTC. Translation gives CASSPTTWGSGEQYF.

V and J are TRBV14 and TRBJ2-3; TRBD1 agrees at 9 bases. CDR1 SGHDN and CDR2 FVKESK come from the germline V gene. V dropped 1 base and J dropped 4; count of bases not matched to a gene: 9. CDR3 length: 17 amino acids. The CDR3 bases are TGTGCCAGCAGCCAAGCTGCAGGGACAGGGACACCAGATACGCAGTATTTT. This translates into CASSQAAGTGTPDTQYF.

V and J are TRBV5-1 and TRBJ2-2; 8 nucleotides agree with TRBD1. Losses at the gene ends were 2 bases for V and 6 bases for J; bases not matched to a gene: 9. CDR3 length: 16 amino acids. CDR1 SGHRS and CDR2 YFSETQ come from the germline V gene. The CDR3 DNA follows: TGCGCCAGCAGCTTCCACAGGGGGGTCTTACCCGGGGAGCTGTTTTTT. This encodes CASSFHRGVLPGELFF.

The chain recombines TRBV5-4 with TRBJ1-6; no clear D. V was trimmed by 4 bases and J by 0 bases, leaving 11 bases between them. The CDR3 contains 16 residues. Germline CDR1 is SGHNT and CDR2 is YYREEE (reference sequence). The CDR3 DNA is TGTGCCAGCAGCGCCTTACTGAGCTCCTATAATTCACCCCTCCACTTT. It translates to CASSALLSSYNSPLHF.

V gene TRBV6-6 combines with J gene TRBJ1-2, with 7 bases fitting TRBD1. J lost 4 bases, V lost 4 bases, and 6 bases had no gene match. The CDR3 length is 14 residues. Germline V gene data show CDR1 as MNHNY and CDR2 as SVGAGI (reference sequence). The DNA for the CDR3 is TGTGCCAGCAGTTCGGGACAGTATTTCTATGGCTACACCTTC. Its protein is CASSSGQYFYGYTF.

The V and J genes are TRBV19 and TRBJ1-1; D uncertain. The germline V gene has CDR1 LNHDA and CDR2 SQIVND (reference sequence). The CDR3 length is 14 residues. The germline V and J ends were trimmed by 1 base and 3 bases, with 9 bases remaining between them. This CDR3 is CASSIARSDTEAFF. The CDR3 region has the DNA TGTGCCAGTAGTATAGCGAGATCGGACACTGAAGCTTTCTTT. The full variable domain, its missing parts supplied by reference TRBV19 and TRBJ1-1, is DGGITQSPKYLFRKEGQNVTLSCEQNLNHDAMYWYRQDPGQGLRLIYYSQIVNDFQKGDIAEGYSVSREKKESFPLTVTSAQKNPTAFYLCASSIARSDTEAFFGQGTRLTVV.

This clone was seen a few times. V and J are TRBV30 and TRBJ2-3; D perhaps matches TRBD2 (6 bases). Germline CDR1 reads GTSNPN; CDR2 reads SVGIG (reference sequence). V lost 0 bases, J lost 5 bases, and 15 bases lay in between. This CDR3 is built from 15 residues. This chain's CDR3 is CAWSVLGRGLDTQYF. Written as DNA, the CDR3 is TGTGCCTGGAGTGTACTCGGGAGAGGTTTAGATACGCAGTATTTT.

This chain's CDR3 is CASSPFDTSYEQYF. The CDR3, as DNA: TGTGCCAGCAGCCCTTTCGACACGTCCTACGAGCAGTACTTC. This chain uses TRBV3-1 (or the pseudogene TRBV3-2) with TRBJ2-7; no definite D call. The CDR3 consists of 14 residues. The V gene lost 4 bases and the J gene lost 1 base, with 11 bases spanning the gap. Per germline, CDR1 LGHDT and CDR2 YNNKEL (reference sequence).

The sample holds one count of this clone. The chain combines TRBV10-3 with TRBJ2-7; 11 bases are a match to TRBD2. Germline V lookup: CDR1 ENHRY, CDR2 SYGVKD. V shed 6 bases, J shed 3 bases, and the junction held 4 bases outside the gene matches. This CDR3 comprises 14 residues. The DNA for the CDR3 is TGTGCCATCAGCCCCGGGACTAGCGGCTACGAGCAGTACTTC. It specifies CAISPGTSGYEQYF.

The chain is built from TRBV12-3 or TRBV12-4 and TRBJ1-5; D not certain. The CDR3 sequence is 13 residues long. V lost 5 bases to trimming and J lost 0 bases, with 5 bases between them. The CDR3 nucleotides read TGTGCCAGCAGTCCCGGTAGCAATCAGCCCCAGCATTTT. Amino acids: CASSPGSNQPQHF.

V usage is TRBV7-9 and J usage is TRBJ1-6; 7 bases agree with TRBD1. This CDR3 has 15 residues. From germline, CDR1 is SEHNR and CDR2 FQNEAQ (reference sequence). With 8 bases clipped from V and 5 bases from J, the junction kept 9 bases outside the gene matches. The CDR3 here is CASPAGGGDNSPLHF. In DNA form, the CDR3 reads TGTGCCAGCCCAGCGGGAGGGGGCGATAATTCACCCCTCCACTTT.

The V and J genes are TRBV11-2 and TRBJ2-1, with D tentatively TRBD2 (5 bases). CDR1 and CDR2 from the germline V gene are SGHAT and FQNNGV. This CDR3 is 14 amino acids long. V shed 5 bases and J shed 8 bases, with 16 bases lying between them. CDR3 DNA: TGTGCCAGCAGCCTAGCCCGGAGTTCGTATGAGCAGTTCTTC. Amino acid sequence: CASSLARSSYEQFF. The entire variable domain, with the rest obtained from reference TRBV11-2 and TRBJ2-1, is as follows: EAGVAQSPRYKIIEKRQSVAFWCNPISGHATLYWYQQILGQGPKLLIQFQNNGVVDDSQLPKDRFSAERLKGVDSTLKIQPAKLEDSAVYLCASSLARSSYEQFFGPGTRLTVL.

This chain links TRBV5-1 with TRBJ1-2; the D gene is possibly TRBD1 (5 bases). Trimming stripped 6 bases from V and 5 bases from J, with 20 bases between. The CDR3 length is 15 residues. CDR1 is SGHRS, CDR2 YFSETQ, per germline. This CDR3 is CASTTNMGRDYGYTF. The DNA of the CDR3 is TGCGCCAGCACCACGAATATGGGCAGGGATTATGGCTACACCTTC.

The V call is TRBV3-1 (or the pseudogene TRBV3-2), the J call TRBJ2-7, with 8 bases identical to TRBD2. Germline lookup yields CDR1 LGHDT and CDR2 YNNKEL (reference sequence). CDR3 length: 14 residues. V was pared by 4 bases and J by 6 bases, with 8 bases of the junction left unmatched. The CDR3 DNA reads TGTGCCAGCAGCCGCGACGGGGGGGGCGGCGAGCAGTACTTC. As protein: CASSRDGGGGEQYF.

V gene TRBV30 combines with J gene TRBJ2-7, with D hard to call. The V gene's germline CDR1 is GTSNPN and CDR2 SVGIG (reference sequence). CDR3 length: 11 residues. The ends were cut back, 8 bases at V and 1 base at J, with 9 bases in the middle. The CDR3 nucleotides are TGTGCCCTCCGGTTTTCCTACGAGCAGTACTTC. This translates into CALRFSYEQYF.

The chain couples TRBV9 to TRBJ1-1, with a tentative D call TRBD1 (6 bases). The germline V gene encodes CDR1 SGDLS and CDR2 YYNGEE. The germline V and J ends were trimmed by 0 bases and 0 bases, with 9 bases remaining between them. The CDR3 has 15 amino acids. The CDR3 region is CASSVVGALNTEAFF. The CDR3 DNA is TGTGCCAGCAGCGTAGTGGGGGCTTTGAACACTGAAGCTTTCTTT.

The chain has TRBV11-2 and TRBJ1-1; 8 nucleotides line up with TRBD1. The germline gives CDR1 SGHAT, CDR2 FQNNGV. The CDR3 spans 15 residues. V shed 4 bases and J 3 bases; nucleotides not matched to a gene: 7. The CDR3 DNA follows: TGTGCCAGCAGCTCCAGGACAGGGTGGGACACTGAAGCTTTCTTT. Amino acids: CASSSRTGWDTEAFF.

The chain employs TRBV11-2 and TRBJ2-1, with D possibly matching TRBD2 (6 bases). CDR3 size: 17 residues. The germline V gene has CDR1 SGHAT and CDR2 FQNNGV. V lost 5 bases, J lost 8 bases, and 25 bases lay in between. Written as DNA, the CDR3 is TGTGCCAGCAGCCCCCGCGAGAGACTAGGTCAGTCCGATGAGCAGTTCTTC. Translating gives CASSPRERLGQSDEQFF.

The chain joins TRBV9 to TRBJ2-1, with TRBD1 identical over 7 bases. The CDR3 extends over 15 amino acids. The J segment lost 3 bases and the V segment lost 4 bases, leaving 7 bases of the junction unmatched. The germline gives CDR1 SGDLS, CDR2 YYNGEE. CDR3: CASSPGTADYNEQFF. The CDR3 region has the DNA TGTGCCAGCAGCCCCGGGACAGCAGACTACAATGAGCAGTTCTTC.

This clone is a singleton in its sample. The V gene is TRBV14, the J gene TRBJ2-7; no definite D call. Germline V CDR1 and CDR2: SGHDN, FVKESK. With 0 bases removed from V and 2 bases from J, the gap between germline ends came to 2 bases. This CDR3 contains 12 residues. CDR3 residues: CASSQDAYEQYF. The CDR3 DNA sequence: TGTGCCAGCAGCCAAGACGCCTACGAGCAGTACTTC.

The rearrangement links TRBV6-6 to TRBJ1-2; unclear D gene. The CDR3 contains 11 residues. CDR1 and CDR2 (germline): MNHNY, SVGAGI (reference sequence). Between the trimmed V and J ends, which lost 8 bases and 9 bases, there was a span of 13 bases. The CDR3 region is CASFSSGSYTF. CDR3 in DNA: TGTGCCAGCTTTTCCTCCGGTAGCTACACCTTC.

In nucleotides, the CDR3 is TGTGCCAGCAGCTCCTGGACATGGCCGAGCACAGATACGCAGTATTTT. Residues: CASSSWTWPSTDTQYF. The V call is TRBV7-9, the J call TRBJ2-3, with D perhaps TRBD1 (5 bases). Germline V gives CDR1 SEHNR, CDR2 FQNEAQ (reference sequence). Trimming stripped 4 bases from V and 0 bases from J, with 14 bases between. CDR3 length: 16 amino acids.

This chain joins TRBV6-5 and TRBJ1-5, with TRBD1 identical over 8 bases. From germline, CDR1 is MNHEY and CDR2 SVGAGI. J was trimmed by 3 bases and V by 4 bases; bases with no gene match: 5. CDR3 length: 15 residues. CDR3 sequence reads: CASSSTGAFNQPQHF. The CDR3 DNA reads as TGTGCCAGCAGTTCGACAGGGGCGTTCAATCAGCCCCAGCATTTT.

The CDR3 sequence: CASSIVEGSGAFF. The DNA for the CDR3 is TGTGCCAGTAGTATAGTAGAGGGAAGCGGGGCTTTCTTT. The chain combines TRBV19 with TRBJ1-1; D ambiguous. Germline V CDR1 and CDR2: LNHDA, SQIVND (reference sequence). V shed 1 base and J shed 11 bases, with 14 bases lying between them. The CDR3 spans 13 residues.

This clone was picked up a small number of times. The V gene is TRBV9, the J gene TRBJ2-7, with TRBD2 identical over 11 bases. CDR1 is SGDLS and CDR2 is YYNGEE in the germline V gene. With V trimmed by 0 bases and J by 6 bases, 2 bases remained unmatched. The CDR3 contains 14 residues. CDR3 bases: TGTGCCAGCAGCGTAGGGACTAGCGGGCTCGAGCAGTACTTC. Its translation is CASSVGTSGLEQYF.